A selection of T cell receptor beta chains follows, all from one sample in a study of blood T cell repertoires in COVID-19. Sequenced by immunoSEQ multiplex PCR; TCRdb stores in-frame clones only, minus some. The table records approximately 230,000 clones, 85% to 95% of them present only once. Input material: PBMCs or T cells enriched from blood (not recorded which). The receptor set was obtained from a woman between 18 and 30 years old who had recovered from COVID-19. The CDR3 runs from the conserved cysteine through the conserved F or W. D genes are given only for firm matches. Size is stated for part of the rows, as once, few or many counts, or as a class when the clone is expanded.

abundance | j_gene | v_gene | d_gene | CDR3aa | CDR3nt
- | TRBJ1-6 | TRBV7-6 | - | CASSLFRDSPLHF | TGTGCCAGCAGCCTATTCAGGGATTCACCCCTCCACTTT
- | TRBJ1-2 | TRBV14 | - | CASSQDLNSVASGYTF | TGTGCCAGCAGCCAAGATCTGAACTCCGTAGCAAGTGGCTACACCTTC
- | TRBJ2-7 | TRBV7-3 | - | CASSQQPSREQYF | TGTGCCAGCAGCCAACAACCATCACGTGAGCAGTACTTC
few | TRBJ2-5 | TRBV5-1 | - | CASSLTQGLETQYF | TGCGCCAGCAGCCTGACCCAGGGGTTAGAGACCCAGTACTTC
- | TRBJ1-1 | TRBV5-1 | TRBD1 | CASRGTGFKAEAFF | TGCGCCAGCCGCGGGACAGGGTTTAAGGCTGAAGCTTTCTTT
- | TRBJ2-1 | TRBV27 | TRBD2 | CASSLLAGGPSNEQFF | TGTGCCAGCAGTTTACTAGCGGGAGGGCCGAGCAATGAGCAGTTCTTC
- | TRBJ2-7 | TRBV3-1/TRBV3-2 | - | CASSQRTPYEQYF | TGTGCCAGCAGCCAGAGAACCCCCTACGAGCAGTACTTC
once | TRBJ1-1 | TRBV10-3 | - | CAISESRTKNTEAFF | TGTGCCATCAGTGAGTCGAGGACAAAGAACACTGAAGCTTTCTTT
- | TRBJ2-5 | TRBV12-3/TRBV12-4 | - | CASSQLQQETQYF | TGTGCCAGCAGTCAGTTACAGCAAGAGACCCAGTACTTC
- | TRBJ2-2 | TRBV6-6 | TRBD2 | CASSPLSGEYQTGELFF | TGTGCCAGCAGTCCTCTTAGCGGGGAATACCAAACCGGGGAGCTGTTTTTT
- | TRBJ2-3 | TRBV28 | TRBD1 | CASSFYAGGTGHADTQYF | TGTGCCAGCAGTTTCTATGCTGGCGGGACAGGGCACGCAGATACGCAGTATTTT
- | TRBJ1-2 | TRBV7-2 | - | CASSPSRVDYGYTF | TGTGCCAGCAGCCCCTCGAGGGTCGACTATGGCTACACCTTC
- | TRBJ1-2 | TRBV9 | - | CASSVGVDGLYGYTF | TGTGCCAGCAGCGTAGGAGTGGATGGGCTCTATGGCTACACCTTC
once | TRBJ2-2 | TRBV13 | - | CASSLGTANTGELFF | TGTGCCAGCAGCTTAGGGACAGCGAACACCGGGGAGCTGTTTTTT
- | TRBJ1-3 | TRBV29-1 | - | CSVRIGSGNTIYF | TGCAGCGTTCGGATCGGGTCCGGAAACACCATATATTTT
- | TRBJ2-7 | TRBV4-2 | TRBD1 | CASSVATGGSYEQYF | TGTGCCAGCAGCGTCGCAACAGGGGGCTCCTACGAGCAGTACTTC
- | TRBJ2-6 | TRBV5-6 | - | CASSQVFDSGANVLTF | TGTGCCAGCAGCCAGGTGTTCGACTCTGGGGCCAACGTCCTGACTTTC
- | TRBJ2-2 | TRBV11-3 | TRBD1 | CASSQTGGSGELFF | TGTGCCAGCAGCCAAACAGGGGGCTCCGGGGAGCTGTTTTTT
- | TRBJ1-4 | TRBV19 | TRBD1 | CASSIQGTGVEKLFF | TGTGCCAGTAGTATTCAAGGGACAGGGGTTGAAAAACTGTTTTTT
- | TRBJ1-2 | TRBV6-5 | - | CASSYQGNSNGYTF | TGTGCCAGCAGTTACCAGGGGAATTCAAATGGCTACACCTTC
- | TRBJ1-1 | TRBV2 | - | CASTYEGVGEAFF | TGTGCCAGCACCTACGAGGGAGTAGGTGAAGCTTTCTTT
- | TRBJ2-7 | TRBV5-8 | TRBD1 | CASSVTGTGVGEQYF | TGTGCCAGCAGCGTCACCGGGACAGGGGTAGGCGAGCAGTACTTC
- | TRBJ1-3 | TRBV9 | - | CASSVVPAQDRFPSDSGNTIYF | TGTGCCAGCAGCGTAGTCCCGGCTCAGGACAGATTTCCATCAGACTCTGGAAACACCATATATTTT
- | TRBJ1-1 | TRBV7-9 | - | CASSPGWAGNTEAFF | TGTGCCAGCAGCCCTGGGTGGGCCGGGAACACTGAAGCTTTCTTT
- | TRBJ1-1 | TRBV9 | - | CASSAGSGTEAFF | TGTGCCAGCAGCGCCGGTTCGGGGACTGAAGCTTTCTTT
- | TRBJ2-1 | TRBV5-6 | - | CASSLWPGELNEQFF | TGTGCCAGCAGCCTGTGGCCGGGAGAGCTCAATGAGCAGTTCTTC
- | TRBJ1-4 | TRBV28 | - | CASSLPGRANEKLFF | TGTGCCAGCAGTTTACCAGGGAGGGCTAATGAAAAACTGTTTTTT
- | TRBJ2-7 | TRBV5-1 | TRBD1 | CASGRTGGLEQYF | TGCGCCAGCGGGCGGACAGGGGGTCTCGAGCAGTACTTC
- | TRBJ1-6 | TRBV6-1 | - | CASSEMRFNSPLHF | TGTGCCAGCAGTGAAATGAGGTTTAATTCACCCCTCCACTTT
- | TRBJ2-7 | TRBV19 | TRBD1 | CASSMGRQGGRTEQYF | TGTGCCAGTAGTATGGGCCGACAGGGGGGCCGAACTGAGCAGTACTTC